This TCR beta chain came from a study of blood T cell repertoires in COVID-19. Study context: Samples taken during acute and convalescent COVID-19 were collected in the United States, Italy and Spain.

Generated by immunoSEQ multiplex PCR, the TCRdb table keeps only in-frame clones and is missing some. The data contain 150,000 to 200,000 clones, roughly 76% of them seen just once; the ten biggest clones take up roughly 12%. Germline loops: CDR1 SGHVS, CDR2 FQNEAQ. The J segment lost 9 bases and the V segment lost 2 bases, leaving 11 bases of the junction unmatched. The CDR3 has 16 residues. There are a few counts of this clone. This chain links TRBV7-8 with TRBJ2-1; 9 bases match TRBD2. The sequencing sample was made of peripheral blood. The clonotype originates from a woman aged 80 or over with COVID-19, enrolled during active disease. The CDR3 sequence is CASSLNGGRASSEQFF. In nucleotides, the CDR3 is TGTGCCAGCAGCTTAAACGGCGGGAGGGCCAGCAGTGAGCAGTTCTTC.